This is a list of T cell receptor beta chains from one sample in a study of shared clonotypes between healthy human individuals. Repertoires were generated with immunoSEQ multiplex PCR, while TCRdb's copy carries only in-frame clones and drops some. The sample has about 2 million clones, 85% to 95% seen once; the top ten hold around 0.13%. Input material: naive CD4+ T cells sorted from blood. These receptors came from a man younger than 35 in good health. Each CDR3 is given with its conserved first and last residue. Each record gives: CDR3 DNA, CDR3 protein, J gene, D gene, clone size, V gene. The D gene is left open where the match is weak. Not every row has a clone size; where given, it reads once, few, many or a size class.

cdr3_nt: TGCGCCAGCAGCCCACCGGGACAGGGGGCCTCCTACGAGCAGTACTTC; cdr3_aa: CASSPPGQGASYEQYF; j_call: TRBJ2-7; d_call: TRBD1; clone_size: -; v_call: TRBV5-1
cdr3_nt: TGTGCCAGCAGCTTTGCGGGGATGAATTCACCCCTCCACTTT; cdr3_aa: CASSFAGMNSPLHF; j_call: TRBJ1-6; d_call: -; clone_size: -; v_call: TRBV5-4
cdr3_nt: TGTGCCAGCGGGGGGTCTGGGGCCAACGTCCTGACTTTC; cdr3_aa: CASGGSGANVLTF; j_call: TRBJ2-6; d_call: -; clone_size: -; v_call: TRBV2
cdr3_nt: TGTGCCAGCAGTGAAAGGCTACAGTCGAACACTGAAGCTTTCTTT; cdr3_aa: CASSERLQSNTEAFF; j_call: TRBJ1-1; d_call: -; clone_size: -; v_call: TRBV25-1
cdr3_nt: TGTGCCAGCAGCTTAACTACACCCGCGAACACCGGGGAGCTGTTTTTT; cdr3_aa: CASSLTTPANTGELFF; j_call: TRBJ2-2; d_call: -; clone_size: -; v_call: TRBV7-3
cdr3_nt: TGTGCCAGCAGTGGTGTCGTGGGGACAGATACGCAGTATTTT; cdr3_aa: CASSGVVGTDTQYF; j_call: TRBJ2-3; d_call: -; clone_size: -; v_call: TRBV2
cdr3_nt: TGTGCCAGCAGCCGCGACAACTCCAGGGGAGTAACGCAGTATTTT; cdr3_aa: CASSRDNSRGVTQYF; j_call: TRBJ2-3; d_call: -; clone_size: -; v_call: TRBV28
cdr3_nt: TGTGCCAGCTCACCGGGTACCCTCTATGGCTACACCTTC; cdr3_aa: CASSPGTLYGYTF; j_call: TRBJ1-2; d_call: -; clone_size: -; v_call: TRBV18
cdr3_nt: TGCGCCAGCAGCCAAGATCGGCAGGGTCCATACGAGCAGTACTTC; cdr3_aa: CASSQDRQGPYEQYF; j_call: TRBJ2-7; d_call: -; clone_size: -; v_call: TRBV4-3
cdr3_nt: TGTGCCAGCAGCTCCGGGACGCCTGGAAACACCATATATTTT; cdr3_aa: CASSSGTPGNTIYF; j_call: TRBJ1-3; d_call: -; clone_size: -; v_call: TRBV11-2
cdr3_nt: TGTGCCAGCAGCTACGGGACAGGGAAGATAGAGACCCAGTACTTC; cdr3_aa: CASSYGTGKIETQYF; j_call: TRBJ2-5; d_call: TRBD1; clone_size: -; v_call: TRBV5-6
cdr3_nt: TGTGCCAGCTCCCAGGGGGTACGGGAGACCCAGTACTTC; cdr3_aa: CASSQGVRETQYF; j_call: TRBJ2-5; d_call: TRBD1; clone_size: -; v_call: TRBV18
cdr3_nt: TGTGCCTGGACCGTCGGTGGGGGGGAGTATTTT; cdr3_aa: CAWTVGGGEYF; j_call: TRBJ2-3; d_call: TRBD2; clone_size: -; v_call: TRBV30
cdr3_nt: TGTGCCAGCAGTTACTCGATCGTCAGGGGCTCCTACGAGCAGTACTTC; cdr3_aa: CASSYSIVRGSYEQYF; j_call: TRBJ2-7; d_call: -; clone_size: -; v_call: TRBV6-5
cdr3_nt: TGTGCCAGCAGTTTAAAACTAGCGGGGGCAAATGAGCAGTTCTTC; cdr3_aa: CASSLKLAGANEQFF; j_call: TRBJ2-1; d_call: TRBD2; clone_size: once; v_call: TRBV27
cdr3_nt: TGTGCCAGCAGCCTTGACTACAGGGGTGGCTACACCTTC; cdr3_aa: CASSLDYRGGYTF; j_call: TRBJ1-2; d_call: TRBD1; clone_size: -; v_call: TRBV7-2
cdr3_nt: TGTGCCAGCAGCTTACGCGGGCAATCTAATGAAAAACTGTTTTTT; cdr3_aa: CASSLRGQSNEKLFF; j_call: TRBJ1-4; d_call: -; clone_size: -; v_call: TRBV7-9
cdr3_nt: TGCGCCAGCAGTGATCCGGGTTGGGATAGCAATCAGCCCCAGCATTTT; cdr3_aa: CASSDPGWDSNQPQHF; j_call: TRBJ1-5; d_call: -; clone_size: once; v_call: TRBV10-1
cdr3_nt: TGTGCCATCAGAGACGATGTTGGGGGGTACTACGAGCAGTACTTC; cdr3_aa: CAIRDDVGGYYEQYF; j_call: TRBJ2-7; d_call: -; clone_size: -; v_call: TRBV10-3
cdr3_nt: TGTGCCAACCATCGGCAGGGGCCTCTGGGGTATGGCTACACCTTC; cdr3_aa: CANHRQGPLGYGYTF; j_call: TRBJ1-2; d_call: -; clone_size: -; v_call: TRBV25-1
cdr3_nt: TGTGCCAGCAGTGTTTCGGGGAATCAGCCCCAGCATTTT; cdr3_aa: CASSVSGNQPQHF; j_call: TRBJ1-5; d_call: -; clone_size: once; v_call: TRBV6-1
cdr3_nt: TGTGCTAGTGGTCCGAGTTGGATCGGGGAGCTGTTTTTT; cdr3_aa: CASGPSWIGELFF; j_call: TRBJ2-2; d_call: -; clone_size: -; v_call: TRBV12-5
cdr3_nt: TGTGCCAGCAGTGAAGGTACAGGCGGGAGCATGGACGAGCAGTACTTC; cdr3_aa: CASSEGTGGSMDEQYF; j_call: TRBJ2-7; d_call: TRBD2; clone_size: -; v_call: TRBV6-1
cdr3_nt: TGTGCCAGCAGCTCCAGCATTTACCAAGAGACCCAGTACTTC; cdr3_aa: CASSSSIYQETQYF; j_call: TRBJ2-5; d_call: -; clone_size: -; v_call: TRBV7-2
cdr3_nt: TGTGCCAGCAGTCCTACAGGGGGATTGCAGCCCCAGCATTTT; cdr3_aa: CASSPTGGLQPQHF; j_call: TRBJ1-5; d_call: TRBD1; clone_size: -; v_call: TRBV6-1
cdr3_nt: TGTGCCTGGAGTTACGGGCATAGCAATCAGCCCCAGCATTTT; cdr3_aa: CAWSYGHSNQPQHF; j_call: TRBJ1-5; d_call: -; clone_size: -; v_call: TRBV30
cdr3_nt: TGTGCCAGCAGTTTAACTGAGGCGAACACTGAAGCTTTCTTT; cdr3_aa: CASSLTEANTEAFF; j_call: TRBJ1-1; d_call: -; clone_size: -; v_call: TRBV28
cdr3_nt: TGTGCCTGGAGCCTACCCGGGACTCTCCCCGCAGATACGCAGTATTTT; cdr3_aa: CAWSLPGTLPADTQYF; j_call: TRBJ2-3; d_call: -; clone_size: -; v_call: TRBV30
cdr3_nt: TGCGCCAGCAGTAACCCGGGAGGGTCTCAGGAGACCCAGTACTTC; cdr3_aa: CASSNPGGSQETQYF; j_call: TRBJ2-5; d_call: TRBD2; clone_size: -; v_call: TRBV5-1
cdr3_nt: TGTGCCAGCAGTTCCGGGGCAGATCGAGGCAATCAGCCCCAGCATTTT; cdr3_aa: CASSSGADRGNQPQHF; j_call: TRBJ1-5; d_call: -; clone_size: -; v_call: TRBV7-9
cdr3_nt: TGTGCCAGTGGCAGACGAGACCGGGTGGCCTACGAGCAGTACTTC; cdr3_aa: CASGRRDRVAYEQYF; j_call: TRBJ2-7; d_call: -; clone_size: -; v_call: TRBV19
cdr3_nt: TGCAGCGTTAGCGAGTCATATCCTAGCACAGATACGCAGTATTTT; cdr3_aa: CSVSESYPSTDTQYF; j_call: TRBJ2-3; d_call: -; clone_size: -; v_call: TRBV29-1
cdr3_nt: TGTGCCATCAGTGAGTCCTTAGGTGAAAAACTGTTTTTT; cdr3_aa: CAISESLGEKLFF; j_call: TRBJ1-4; d_call: -; clone_size: once; v_call: TRBV10-3
cdr3_nt: TGTGCCAGCAGCGCTGGACGGGAAAATGGAGCCAAAAACATTCAGTACTTC; cdr3_aa: CASSAGRENGAKNIQYF; j_call: TRBJ2-4; d_call: -; clone_size: -; v_call: TRBV5-4
cdr3_nt: TGTGCCAGCAGTCCGACAGGGGGCAGTCGGGAAAAACTGTTTTTT; cdr3_aa: CASSPTGGSREKLFF; j_call: TRBJ1-4; d_call: TRBD1; clone_size: -; v_call: TRBV9
cdr3_nt: TGTGCCAGCAGCTTAGGCAACCTCGGCACTGGAAACACCATATATTTT; cdr3_aa: CASSLGNLGTGNTIYF; j_call: TRBJ1-3; d_call: -; clone_size: -; v_call: TRBV7-8
cdr3_nt: TGTGCCAGCAGCTTAATGGATAACAATGAGCAGTTCTTC; cdr3_aa: CASSLMDNNEQFF; j_call: TRBJ2-1; d_call: -; clone_size: -; v_call: TRBV7-3
cdr3_nt: TGTGCCAGCAGTTTAAGTCTGGGCTACAATGAGCAGTTCTTC; cdr3_aa: CASSLSLGYNEQFF; j_call: TRBJ2-1; d_call: -; clone_size: -; v_call: TRBV28
cdr3_nt: TGTGCCAGAAGCCTCACGAATTGGCAGCTTAGCTCCTACGAGCAGTACTTC; cdr3_aa: CARSLTNWQLSSYEQYF; j_call: TRBJ2-7; d_call: -; clone_size: -; v_call: TRBV5-3
cdr3_nt: TGTGCCAGCAGTGAAGGCGGACTAGTCTACGAGCAGTACTTC; cdr3_aa: CASSEGGLVYEQYF; j_call: TRBJ2-7; d_call: TRBD2; clone_size: -; v_call: TRBV2
cdr3_nt: TGTGCCAGCAGTTTCCGCCAGGGGGCCCTGGCTGAAGCTTTCTTT; cdr3_aa: CASSFRQGALAEAFF; j_call: TRBJ1-1; d_call: TRBD1; clone_size: -; v_call: TRBV28
cdr3_nt: TGTGCCAGCAGTTTTCTGGGGGGGGCCAGCAATCAGCCCCAGCATTTT; cdr3_aa: CASSFLGGASNQPQHF; j_call: TRBJ1-5; d_call: -; clone_size: -; v_call: TRBV6-6
cdr3_nt: TGTGCCAGCAGCCTGGGCATTAACCAGCCCCAGCATTTT; cdr3_aa: CASSLGINQPQHF; j_call: TRBJ1-5; d_call: -; clone_size: -; v_call: TRBV28
cdr3_nt: TGTGCCAGCAGCTTTGGTCAGGGGAGCGGGGAGCTGTTTTTT; cdr3_aa: CASSFGQGSGELFF; j_call: TRBJ2-2; d_call: -; clone_size: once; v_call: TRBV5-6
cdr3_nt: TGCAGCGTTGAAGATGGGCAGGGGTCCCACGCTGAGCAGTTCTTC; cdr3_aa: CSVEDGQGSHAEQFF; j_call: TRBJ2-1; d_call: -; clone_size: once; v_call: TRBV29-1
cdr3_nt: TGTGCCAGCAGCCCGGACAGGAGGGATCAGCCCCAGCATTTT; cdr3_aa: CASSPDRRDQPQHF; j_call: TRBJ1-5; d_call: TRBD1; clone_size: -; v_call: TRBV6-5
cdr3_nt: TGTGCCAGCAGGGGACAGGGGGCCTTAGCCGGGGAGCTGTTTTTT; cdr3_aa: CASRGQGALAGELFF; j_call: TRBJ2-2; d_call: TRBD1; clone_size: -; v_call: TRBV6-5
cdr3_nt: TGTGCCTCATCCGCACAGGAGGGACTCGAGCAGTACTTC; cdr3_aa: CASSAQEGLEQYF; j_call: TRBJ2-7; d_call: -; clone_size: -; v_call: TRBV2
cdr3_nt: TGTGCCAGCAGTTTAGGGTCCGGGGGCCCTATTCAGCCCCAGCATTTT; cdr3_aa: CASSLGSGGPIQPQHF; j_call: TRBJ1-5; d_call: -; clone_size: -; v_call: TRBV28
cdr3_nt: TGCGCCAGCAGCTCCCAGGGCGTCACTGAAGCTTTCTTT; cdr3_aa: CASSSQGVTEAFF; j_call: TRBJ1-1; d_call: -; clone_size: -; v_call: TRBV5-1
cdr3_nt: TGCGCCAGCAGCTCGCTTAGCGGGGGGCGAGGAGATACGCAGTATTTT; cdr3_aa: CASSSLSGGRGDTQYF; j_call: TRBJ2-3; d_call: TRBD2; clone_size: -; v_call: TRBV5-1
cdr3_nt: TGTGCCAGCAGTTTAACGTCGGGGGAGCAGTACTTC; cdr3_aa: CASSLTSGEQYF; j_call: TRBJ2-7; d_call: -; clone_size: -; v_call: TRBV28